This T cell receptor (beta chain) was recovered during a study of CD8+CD57+ T cells in acquired aplastic anemia. This clonotype was detected ten times or more. Germline loops: CDR1 DFQATT, CDR2 SNEGSKA (reference sequence). V dropped 3 bases and J dropped 2 bases, with 11 bases sitting between them. The CDR3 length is 13 residues. CDR3 and TCR beta VDJ profiling relied on genomic DNA as the template. TCRdb re-called the reads with MiXCR, one entry per CDR3 protein. The data contain about 160,000 distinct CDR3 sequences, around 47% of them singletons. CD8+CD57+ cell expansion, shown by flow cytometry, had occurred in the patients selected for sequencing. Blood was sampled before the patients had received any therapy.

V usage is TRBV20-1 and J usage is TRBJ2-7; no clear D gene. The sample taken for sequencing was sorted CD4+, CD8+, or CD8+CD57+ T cells (not recorded which) from PBMCs. This receptor was taken from a human donor with aplastic anemia. This CDR3 is CSASAHGTYEQYF. CDR3 sequence (DNA): TGCAGTGCTAGTGCACATGGGACCTACGAGCAGTACTTC.